This T cell receptor (beta chain) was recorded in a study of graft-versus-host responses after intestinal transplantation. For the study at large: Each of the recipients got a multivisceral, liver-intestinal, or isolated intestinal transplant.

For this clone: What it binds is unknown.

This CDR3 comprises 16 residues. Germline CDR1 and CDR2: MDHEN and SYDVKM. With 2 bases clipped from V and 3 bases from J, the junction kept 5 bases outside the gene matches. TCRdb keeps only in-frame clones here, not all; method: immunoSEQ multiplex PCR. The sample contains some 130,000 clones, 85% to 95% of which appear only once. General study results and limits: Among recipient marrow samples, GvH clones were found; some appeared first in ileum or blood.

This specimen was unstimulated CD8+ T cells sorted from spleen or lymph node cells, taken before intestinal transplant. The TCR was taken from a human donor who received an intestinal transplant. The V gene is TRBV28, the J gene TRBJ2-1, with TRBD2 matching over 9 bases. Written as DNA, the CDR3 is TGTGCCAGCAGTTTACTAGCGGGATCCTACTACAATGAGCAGTTCTTC. Translating gives CASSLLAGSYYNEQFF.